Each of the 25 T cell receptor beta chains below was sequenced from the same sample in a study of cytomegalovirus exposure and HLA in healthy donors. With 60 Vbeta and 13 Jbeta primers, the PCR was carried out. Generated by immunoSEQ multiplex PCR, the TCRdb table keeps only in-frame clones and is missing some. The top ten hold about 4.5% of the sample, which has 110,000 to 150,000 clones, about 75% seen once. Sequenced sample: PBMCs. These receptor sequences come from a man in his sixties in good health and CMV-seronegative.

This chain joins TRBV7-9 and TRBJ1-2, with 10 bases lining up with TRBD1. This CDR3 has 17 amino acids. Trimming at V came to 0 bases and at J to 1 base, leaving 5 bases not matched to a gene. Germline lookup yields CDR1 SEHNR and CDR2 FQNEAQ (reference sequence). The CDR3 loop is CASSLASGTGDNYGYTF. As DNA, the CDR3 is TGTGCCAGCAGCTTAGCCTCCGGGACAGGGGATAACTATGGCTACACCTTC.

V gene TRBV30 combines with J gene TRBJ2-2, with D maybe TRBD2 (5 bases). V lost 5 bases, J lost 7 bases, and 11 bases lay in between. Germline loops: CDR1 GTSNPN, CDR2 SVGIG (reference sequence). This CDR3 is built from 12 residues. Here the CDR3 DNA reads TGTGCCTGGTTCTATGAGGGCGGGGAGCTGTTTTTT. It is translated as CAWFYEGGELFF.

This chain links TRBV19 with TRBJ1-1; a possible D gene is TRBD1 (5 bases). This CDR3 has 15 amino acids. With 7 bases removed from V and 1 base from J, the gap between germline ends came to 16 bases. Germline CDR1 reads LNHDA; CDR2 reads SQIVND (reference sequence). The CDR3 reads CASINLEGSNTEAFF. CDR3 DNA sequence: TGTGCCAGTATTAATTTGGAGGGGTCGAACACTGAAGCTTTCTTT. Drawing the rest from reference TRBV19 and TRBJ1-1, the complete variable domain is DGGITQSPKYLFRKEGQNVTLSCEQNLNHDAMYWYRQDPGQGLRLIYYSQIVNDFQKGDIAEGYSVSREKKESFPLTVTSAQKNPTAFYLCASINLEGSNTEAFFGQGTRLTVV.

The rearrangement uses TRBV19 and TRBJ1-3; the D gene is possibly TRBD1 (5 bases). The CDR3 is made up of 18 amino acids. Trimming shortened V by 5 bases and J by 0 bases, and 20 bases separated the two germline ends. CDR1 is LNHDA and CDR2 is SQIVND in the germline V gene (reference sequence). CDR3 region: CASSPSGAGGLSGNTIYF. DNA for the CDR3: TGTGCCAGTAGTCCCTCCGGGGCCGGGGGACTCTCTGGAAACACCATATATTTT.

The V and J genes are TRBV28 and TRBJ2-4, with D possibly TRBD2 on 7 matching bases. This CDR3 is built from 17 residues. V lost 4 bases and J 2 bases, leaving 18 bases between the germline ends. Per germline, CDR1 MDHEN and CDR2 SYDVKM. CDR3 region: CASSSYPGGLSKNIQYF. The DNA of the CDR3 is TGTGCCAGCAGTTCTTACCCGGGGGGCCTTTCCAAAAACATTCAGTACTTC.

V gene TRBV9 combines with J gene TRBJ1-4; D uncertain. The CDR3 extends over 14 amino acids. V was shortened by 1 base and J by 6 bases, with 10 bases between the two germline ends. From germline, CDR1 is SGDLS and CDR2 YYNGEE. Here the CDR3 reads CASSVQAIDEKLFF. As DNA, the CDR3 is TGTGCCAGCAGCGTACAGGCTATTGATGAAAAACTGTTTTTT.

The CDR3 sequence is CAWRLPGVETQYF. The CDR3 DNA sequence: TGTGCCTGGAGGCTGCCGGGAGTGGAGACCCAGTACTTC. The chain uses TRBV30 and TRBJ2-5, with D perhaps TRBD2 (6 bases). CDR3 length: 13 amino acids. CDR1 and CDR2 (germline): GTSNPN, SVGIG (reference sequence). V was cut by 3 bases and J by 5 bases, with 13 bases left in between. The whole variable domain, filled in from reference TRBV30 and TRBJ2-5, reads SQTIHQWPATLVQPVGSPLSLECTVEGTSNPNLYWYRQAAGRGLQLLFYSVGIGQISSEVPQNLSASRPQDRQFILSSKKLLLSDSGFYLCAWRLPGVETQYFGPGTRLLVL.

The chain links TRBV20-1 to TRBJ1-1; unclear D gene. Deletions cut 3 bases from V and 8 bases from J, with 10 bases between. Germline loops: CDR1 DFQATT, CDR2 SNEGSKA (reference sequence). The CDR3 contains 11 residues. Written as DNA, the CDR3 is TGCAGTGCTAGGGCCCCCGGGGAAGCTTTCTTT. Encoded protein: CSARAPGEAFF.

This clone turned up a few times. CDR3 protein: CAWSSLRVPGANSPLHF. For the CDR3, the DNA is TGTGCCTGGAGTTCGCTCAGGGTTCCAGGGGCGAATTCACCCCTCCACTTT. This chain joins TRBV30 and TRBJ1-6; possible D gene TRBD1, 6 bases. This CDR3 has 17 amino acids. Germline-derived CDR1 and CDR2 are GTSNPN and SVGIG (reference sequence). The ends were cut back, 2 bases at V and 7 bases at J, with 21 bases in the middle. Full variable domain (rest looked up from reference TRBV30 and TRBJ1-6): SQTIHQWPATLVQPVGSPLSLECTVEGTSNPNLYWYRQAAGRGLQLLFYSVGIGQISSEVPQNLSASRPQDRQFILSSKKLLLSDSGFYLCAWSSLRVPGANSPLHFGNGTRLTVT.

V and J are TRBV7-7 and TRBJ2-5, with 7 bases lining up with TRBD1. This CDR3 comprises 15 residues. The J segment lost 5 bases and the V segment lost 3 bases, leaving 9 bases of the junction unmatched. Germline lookup yields CDR1 SSHAT and CDR2 FNYEAQ (reference sequence). CDR3 loop: CASSFTGDLWETQYF. CDR3 in DNA: TGTGCCAGCAGCTTTACAGGGGACCTTTGGGAGACCCAGTACTTC.

Details on this clone: The sample has other DNA sequences that encode this CDR3 too. The chain employs TRBV6-1 and TRBJ1-1; 8 positions match TRBD1. Germline trimming cut 1 base from V and 3 bases from J; bases unmatched to any gene: 4. CDR1 is MNHNS, CDR2 SASEGT, per germline. The CDR3 consists of 15 residues. CDR3 DNA sequence: TGTGCCAGCAGTGAAGAGACAGGGGTCTACACTGAAGCTTTCTTT. Protein sequence: CASSEETGVYTEAFF.

The V and J genes are TRBV13 and TRBJ1-6; TRBD1 is a possible D gene (5 bases). Germline CDR1 and CDR2: PRHDT and FYEKMQ (reference sequence). Between the trimmed V and J ends, which lost 4 bases and 10 bases, there was a span of 23 bases. This CDR3 is 17 amino acids long. For the CDR3, the DNA is TGTGCCAGCAGCTCTCCCCTGGGGGGTCCTTCGCACTCACCCCTCCACTTT. Amino acids: CASSSPLGGPSHSPLHF. Complete variable domain (other parts from reference TRBV13 and TRBJ1-6): AAGVIQSPRHLIKEKRETATLKCYPIPRHDTVYWYQQGPGQDPQFLISFYEKMQSDKGSIPDRFSAQQFSDYHSELNMSSLELGDSALYFCASSSPLGGPSHSPLHFGNGTRLTVT.

J is TRBJ2-7 and V is TRBV5-5, with TRBD1 as a possible D gene (6 bases). Per germline, CDR1 SGHKS and CDR2 YYEKEE (reference sequence). The ends were cut back, 6 bases at V and 0 bases at J, with 13 bases in the middle. CDR3 length equals 14 residues. CDR3 amino acids: CASTPSGDSYEQYF. In nucleotides, the CDR3 is TGTGCCAGCACCCCCTCAGGGGACTCCTACGAGCAGTACTTC.

The chain joins TRBV27 to TRBJ2-5, with D possibly being TRBD2 (6 bases). In germline, CDR1 is MNHEY, CDR2 SMNVEV (reference sequence). This CDR3 contains 17 residues. Trimming pared 0 bases from V and 2 bases from J, leaving 16 bases between. The chain's CDR3 is CASSLSKAARGQETQYF. CDR3 DNA: TGTGCCAGCAGTTTATCGAAGGCAGCGCGGGGACAAGAGACCCAGTACTTC.

The V gene is TRBV6-5, the J gene TRBJ2-1; 10 nucleotides agree with TRBD2. Germline lookup yields CDR1 MNHEY and CDR2 SVGAGI. The V segment lost 7 bases and the J segment 7 bases; nucleotides outside the gene matches: 7. CDR3 length: 14 amino acids. As DNA, the CDR3 is TGTGCCAGCACCCAGGTAGCGGGAGGAAATGAGCAGTTCTTC. Its translation is CASTQVAGGNEQFF.

This clone was recorded only once. The chain is built from TRBV13 and TRBJ2-7; 11 nucleotides align to TRBD2. This CDR3 spans 16 amino acids. Germline lookup yields CDR1 PRHDT and CDR2 FYEKMQ (reference sequence). J lost 5 bases, V lost 5 bases, and 11 bases had no gene match. CDR3 sequence: CASSHGLAGGIHEQYF. The CDR3 nucleotides read TGTGCCAGCAGCCATGGACTAGCGGGTGGCATCCACGAGCAGTACTTC.

The chain joins TRBV7-2 to TRBJ1-1; D perhaps matches TRBD1 (6 bases). Trimming cost V 6 bases and J 2 bases, with 10 bases left between them. The CDR3 totals 13 residues. The V gene's germline CDR1 is SGHTA and CDR2 FQGNSA. CDR3 residues: CASSMDSNTEAFF. The CDR3 DNA follows: TGTGCCAGCAGTATGGACAGCAACACTGAAGCTTTCTTT.

V is TRBV7-2 and J is TRBJ2-5; 9 bases fit TRBD2. Germline V gene data show CDR1 as SGHTA and CDR2 as FQGNSA. Trimming cost V 7 bases and J 1 base; bases outside gene matches: 7. The CDR3 sequence is 15 residues long. This CDR3 reads CASKAGGPIQETQYF. The CDR3 nucleotides read TGTGCCAGCAAGGCGGGAGGGCCGATCCAAGAGACCCAGTACTTC. Supplemented by reference TRBV7-2 and TRBJ2-5, the full variable domain reads GAGVSQSPSNKVTEKGKDVELRCDPISGHTALYWYRQSLGQGLEFLIYFQGNSAPDKSGLPSDRFSAERTGGSVSTLTIQRTQQEDSAVYLCASKAGGPIQETQYFGPGTRLLVL.

The chain is built from TRBV7-7 and TRBJ2-5; 7 nucleotides align to TRBD2. CDR3 length: 13 amino acids. The trim removed 4 bases at V and 9 bases at J, leaving 8 bases unmatched. Germline CDR1 and CDR2: SSHAT and FNYEAQ (reference sequence). The DNA of the CDR3 is TGTGCCAGCAGCTATGACAGCCGGGGGGCCCAGTACTTC. It is translated as CASSYDSRGAQYF.

CDR3 sequence reads: CASTPTVSNQPQHF. The DNA of the CDR3 is TGTGCCAGCACACCGACAGTAAGCAATCAGCCCCAGCATTTT. The chain couples TRBV6-1 to TRBJ1-5; the D gene is possibly TRBD1 (5 bases). This CDR3 is 14 amino acids long. Trimming took 7 bases from V and 1 from J, leaving 11 bases between them. The germline CDR1 and CDR2 sequences are MNHNS and SASEGT.

This chain uses TRBV6-1 with TRBJ2-1; the match to TRBD2 covers 8 bases. The length of the CDR3 is 14 residues. J was trimmed by 6 bases and V by 7 bases; bases with no gene match: 8. Germline lookup yields CDR1 MNHNS and CDR2 SASEGT. In DNA form, the CDR3 reads TGTGCCAGCACCCTAAGCGGGGGAGGCAATGAGCAGTTCTTC. Its translation is CASTLSGGGNEQFF.

This clone was detected only a few times. The J gene is TRBJ2-1, the V gene TRBV5-1, with 13 bases aligning to TRBD2. V dropped 5 bases and J dropped 9; count of bases not matched to a gene: 5. Germline lookup yields CDR1 SGHRS and CDR2 YFSETQ. This CDR3 comprises 14 residues. The CDR3 DNA reads TGCGCCAGCAGGGGGACTAGCGGGAAGACTGAGCAGTTCTTC. This sequence encodes CASRGTSGKTEQFF.

The chain has TRBV7-2 and TRBJ2-1; 9 bases line up with TRBD2. The CDR3 has 14 amino acids. The J segment lost 7 bases and the V segment lost 5 bases, leaving 6 bases of the junction unmatched. Germline CDR1 and CDR2: SGHTA and FQGNSA. The CDR3 loop reads CASSTRLAANEQFF. In DNA form, the CDR3 reads TGTGCCAGCAGCACCAGACTAGCGGCTAATGAGCAGTTCTTC.

This clone was seen once. The chain carries TRBV7-2 and TRBJ2-3; 11 bases fit TRBD1. Germline loops: CDR1 SGHTA, CDR2 FQGNSA. This CDR3 has 15 amino acids. With 4 bases clipped from V and 6 bases from J, the junction kept 6 bases outside the gene matches. The CDR3 nucleotides are TGTGCCAGCAGCTCCGGACAGGGGGCTGTGGATACGCAGTATTTT. Translated: CASSSGQGAVDTQYF.

The genes are TRBV19 and TRBJ2-5; 7 bases align to TRBD2. This CDR3 spans 13 amino acids. The ends lost 1 base at V and 5 bases at J; junction bases unmatched: 1. Germline CDR1 and CDR2: LNHDA and SQIVND (reference sequence). The CDR3 DNA sequence: TGTGCCAGTAGTATAGCTAGCGGTGAGACCCAGTACTTC. Its translation is CASSIASGETQYF.